This T cell receptor (beta chain) was profiled in a study of blood T cell repertoires in COVID-19. At the level of the study: T cells, B-cell-depleted T cells, or PBMCs provided the cDNA or gDNA that served as material.

Per the authors' pipeline: Estimated nucleated cell counts came from reference gene primer amplification. TCRdb's table, derived via immunoSEQ multiplex PCR, lists solely in-frame clones and lacks some. V and J calls and clone size come straight from that table; D and trimming were deduced from the DNA. This sample yields 250,000 to 300,000 clones, of which roughly nine tenths are seen a single time; 0.95% to 1.5% belongs to the top ten. Germline assignment: CDR1 WSHSY and CDR2 SAAADI. The germline V and J ends were trimmed by 4 bases and 5 bases, with 14 bases remaining between them. This CDR3 is 15 amino acids long.

This clonotype was obtained from a human donor in a cohort exposed to, infected with or recovered from COVID-19 (not recorded which). The donor label of this sample is uncertain. The specimen sequenced was PBMCs or T cells enriched from blood (not recorded which). The chain couples TRBV10-2 to TRBJ2-2, with TRBD1 as a possible D gene (8 bases). CDR3 DNA sequence: TGCGCCAGCAGTGGTAACAGGGGGGGAACCGGGGAGCTGTTTTTT. Its protein is CASSGNRGGTGELFF.